Listed below are T cell receptor beta chains from one sample, sequenced in a study of response to subunit inactivated influenza vaccine. Each CDR3 protein gets one entry after TCRdb re-called the RT-PCR reads with MiXCR. Of 500,000 or so distinct CDR3 sequences listed, about 15% were seen once; the top ten hold less than 4%. Sample: CD4+ T cells sorted from PBMCs, taken less than 30 months after vaccination. These receptors came from a man aged 50-75 years who received an inactivated influenza vaccine. CDR3s include the opening cysteine and the closing phenylalanine or tryptophan. The D gene is left open where the match is weak. The size field is filled for only some rows; it gives once, few, many or a size class.

len,j_gene,abundance,v_gene,d_gene,CDR3aa,CDR3nt
12,TRBJ2-7,NA,TRBV20-1,NA,CSANQGFGEQYF,TGCAGTGCTAACCAGGGGTTCGGGGAGCAGTACTTC
15,TRBJ2-3,NA,TRBV11-3,NA,CASSLDGSSSDTQYF,TGTGCCAGCAGCTTGGACGGGAGTAGTTCAGATACGCAGTATTTT
14,TRBJ1-1,few,TRBV3-1,NA,CASSQETRNTEAFF,TGTGCCAGCAGCCAAGAGACACGGAACACTGAAGCTTTCTTT
15,TRBJ2-2,few,TRBV5-1,TRBD1,CASSLGQGASGELFF,TGCGCCAGCAGCCTAGGACAGGGGGCGTCCGGGGAGCTGTTTTTT
14,TRBJ2-1,few,TRBV2,NA,CASSRDFGGNEQFF,TGTGCCAGCAGTCGGGACTTTGGGGGGAATGAGCAGTTCTTC
15,TRBJ1-6,NA,TRBV25-1,TRBD1,CASNPTGTGPSPLHF,TGTGCCAGCAATCCAACAGGGACAGGACCCTCACCCCTCCACTTT
14,TRBJ1-3,NA,TRBV5-6,NA,CASNLGNYGNTIYF,TGTGCCAGCAACCTGGGGAATTATGGAAACACCATATATTTT
17,TRBJ2-3,NA,TRBV20-1,TRBD1,CSARPPSNRGQEDTQYF,TGCAGTGCTAGACCACCCTCCAACAGGGGGCAAGAAGATACGCAGTATTTT
13,TRBJ1-3,many,TRBV4-3,NA,CASSQEAQDTIYF,TGCGCCAGCAGCCAAGAAGCCCAGGACACCATATATTTT
14,TRBJ2-5,many,TRBV5-1,NA,CASRDSGGQETQYF,TGCGCCAGCCGTGACAGCGGAGGACAAGAGACCCAGTACTTC
13,TRBJ2-2,NA,TRBV3-1,NA,CASRRERTGELFF,TGTGCCAGCAGGCGAGAGCGGACCGGGGAGCTGTTTTTT
14,TRBJ1-5,few,TRBV6-2/TRBV6-3,NA,CASGNGVINQPQHF,TGTGCCAGCGGCAACGGTGTCATAAATCAGCCCCAGCATTTT
14,TRBJ2-7,NA,TRBV20-1,TRBD2,CSARGIGTIYEQYF,TGCAGTGCTAGAGGCATCGGGACTATCTACGAGCAGTACTTC
16,TRBJ2-7,few,TRBV5-1,NA,CASSLAMEFLNYEQYF,TGCGCCAGCAGCTTGGCCATGGAATTTTTGAACTACGAGCAGTACTTC
14,TRBJ2-5,many,TRBV7-7,NA,CASSLLGAEETQYF,TGTGCCAGCAGCCTACTAGGAGCTGAAGAGACCCAGTACTTC
14,TRBJ2-1,few,TRBV25-1,TRBD2,CATKGTSGKGEQFF,TGTGCCACCAAGGGGACTAGCGGGAAGGGTGAGCAGTTCTTC
15,TRBJ2-7,few,TRBV10-2,TRBD1,CASRPGGRRLSEQYF,TGCGCCAGCAGGCCAGGGGGCCGGAGGTTAAGCGAGCAGTACTTC
15,TRBJ1-1,NA,TRBV20-1,NA,CSARVGVLKDTEAFF,TGCAGTGCTAGAGTGGGGGTGCTAAAGGACACTGAAGCTTTCTTT
15,TRBJ2-7,NA,TRBV3-1,NA,CASSLGTPGAYEQYF,TGTGCCAGCAGCCTAGGGACCCCTGGGGCCTACGAGCAGTACTTC
15,TRBJ2-3,NA,TRBV12-3/TRBV12-4,NA,CASSFRAGFGDTQYF,TGTGCCAGCAGTTTCAGGGCGGGGTTTGGAGATACGCAGTATTTT
13,TRBJ2-1,few,TRBV7-2,NA,CASSQGQFNEQFF,TGTGCCAGCAGCCAAGGACAATTCAATGAGCAGTTCTTC
15,TRBJ2-2,many,TRBV4-2,TRBD1,CASSQEDRVTGELFF,TGTGCCAGCAGCCAAGAGGACAGGGTCACCGGGGAGCTGTTTTTT
17,TRBJ2-3,few,TRBV6-1,TRBD2,CASRGLAGKSSTDTQYF,TGTGCCAGCAGGGGACTAGCGGGAAAATCTAGCACAGATACGCAGTATTTT
14,TRBJ1-6,many,TRBV20-1,NA,CSALSQGSNSPLHF,TGCAGTGCTTTAAGTCAGGGCTCGAATTCACCCCTCCACTTT